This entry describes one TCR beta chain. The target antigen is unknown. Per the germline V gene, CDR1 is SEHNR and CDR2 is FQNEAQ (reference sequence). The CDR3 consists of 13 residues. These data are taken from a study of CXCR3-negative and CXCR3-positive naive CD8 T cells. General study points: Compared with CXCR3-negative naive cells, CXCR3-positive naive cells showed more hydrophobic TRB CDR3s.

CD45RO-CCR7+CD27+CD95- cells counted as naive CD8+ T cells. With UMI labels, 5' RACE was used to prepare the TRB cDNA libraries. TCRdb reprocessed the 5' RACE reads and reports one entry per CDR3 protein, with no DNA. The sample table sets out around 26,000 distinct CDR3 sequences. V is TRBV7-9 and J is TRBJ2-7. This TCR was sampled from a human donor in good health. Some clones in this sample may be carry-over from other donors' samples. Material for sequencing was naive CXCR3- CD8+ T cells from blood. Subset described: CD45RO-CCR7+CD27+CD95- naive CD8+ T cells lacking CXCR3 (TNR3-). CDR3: CASSPVAAYEQYF.